A single sample is the source of the 2 T cell receptor beta chains below, sequenced in a study of blood T cells in healthy people across ages. The use of a sample-barcoded 5' primer and a J-beta primer mix characterized a second PCR of roughly 6 to 11 cycles. TCRdb analysed the 5' RACE reads with MiXCR anew, one entry per CDR3 protein. The sample contains fewer than 750,000 distinct CDR3 sequences, 52% of which appear only once. Sequenced input: blood. These receptor sequences come from a woman of 80 years or more in good health.

For this clonotype: The junction does not match germline at one end; this may be a read error. The chain joins TRBV12-3 or TRBV12-4 to TRBJ2-5, with TRBD2 matching over 12 bases. The CDR3 has 17 residues. CDR3 coding DNA: TGTGCCAGCAGTTTATTTTTTCTAGCGGGGGGGCAAGAGGCCCAGTACTTC. Amino acids: CASSLFFLAGGQEAQYF.

CDR3 amino acids: CASSQGTGEAFF. The CDR3 DNA reads TGTGCCAGCAGCCAAGGAACGGGTGAAGCTTTCTTT. V gene TRBV3-1 combines with J gene TRBJ1-1; no firm D call. Per germline, CDR1 LGHDT and CDR2 YNNKEL (reference sequence). Trimming took off 1 base at V and 7 bases at J, with 7 bases between the two ends. The CDR3 contains 12 residues. Based on the CDR3 plus reference TRBV3-1 and TRBJ1-1, the full variable domain is DTAVSQTPKYLVTQMGNDKSIKCEQNLGHDTMYWYKQDSKKFLKIMFSYNNKELIINETVPNRFSPKSPDKAHLNLHINSLELGDSAVYFCASSQGTGEAFFGQGTRLTVV.